This entry lists 15 T cell receptor beta chains sequenced from one sample in a study of blood T cell repertoires in COVID-19. Using immunoSEQ multiplex PCR, the repertoire was profiled, and TCRdb retains in-frame clones only, with some absent. This sample has fewer than 150,000 clones, with approximately 91% found just once. The sequencing sample was made of peripheral blood. The receptor set was obtained from a woman in her 70s who had recovered from COVID-19.

V usage is TRBV2 and J usage is TRBJ1-5, with TRBD1 matching 7 bases. The CDR3 length is 15 residues. Germline-derived CDR1 and CDR2 are SNHLY and FYNNEI. Germline trimming cut 6 bases from V and 5 bases from J; bases unmatched to any gene: 10. CDR3 protein: CASSQGGEWYQPQHF. Here the CDR3 DNA reads TGTGCCAGCAGCCAGGGGGGTGAATGGTATCAGCCCCAGCATTTT.

The V and J genes are TRBV7-2 and TRBJ2-1; D uncertain. Trimming took 5 bases from V and 6 from J, leaving 11 bases between them. Germline lookup yields CDR1 SGHTA and CDR2 FQGNSA. CDR3 length: 13 amino acids. CDR3 region: CASSPWPGNEQFF. As DNA, the CDR3 is TGTGCCAGCAGCCCGTGGCCTGGCAATGAGCAGTTCTTC.

CDR3 sequence reads: CASSPDRAGNEQYF. The CDR3 DNA sequence: TGTGCCAGCAGCCCGGACAGGGCTGGGAACGAGCAGTACTTC. The genes are TRBV7-9 and TRBJ2-7, with 8 bases matching TRBD1. The V and J ends lost 5 bases and 5 bases, in that order; junction bases with no gene match: 8. Germline V lookup: CDR1 SEHNR, CDR2 FQNEAQ (reference sequence). The CDR3 has 14 residues.

The chain joins TRBV5-1 to TRBJ2-6, with D uncertain. Per germline, CDR1 SGHRS and CDR2 YFSETQ. The CDR3 extends over 16 amino acids. V shed 6 bases and J shed 0 bases, with 13 bases lying between them. The CDR3 is CASNGFEPSGANVLTF. The CDR3 DNA sequence: TGCGCCAGCAACGGGTTCGAGCCCTCTGGGGCCAACGTCCTGACTTTC.

The rearrangement uses TRBV4-3 and TRBJ1-1; D is ambiguous. CDR3 length: 15 residues. Trimming pared 5 bases from V and 1 base from J, leaving 14 bases between. Per germline, CDR1 LGHNA and CDR2 YSLEER. The chain's CDR3 is CASSDPTTSNTEAFF. CDR3 sequence (DNA): TGCGCCAGCAGCGACCCAACTACATCGAACACTGAAGCTTTCTTT.

The chain recombines TRBV5-1 with TRBJ2-2, with D maybe TRBD1 (5 bases). CDR3 length: 15 amino acids. The germline gives CDR1 SGHRS, CDR2 YFSETQ. The ends were cut back, 5 bases at V and 1 base at J, with 12 bases in the middle. CDR3 residues: CASRAATVNTGELFF. In nucleotides, the CDR3 is TGCGCCAGCAGGGCGGCGACAGTGAACACCGGGGAGCTGTTTTTT.

V gene TRBV7-6 combines with J gene TRBJ1-6; weak D call: TRBD1 (6 bases). Looked up from germline, CDR1 is SGHVS and CDR2 is FNYEAQ. The V gene lost 5 bases and the J gene lost 9 bases, with 14 bases spanning the gap. The CDR3 is 14 residues long. CDR3 residues: CASSPGASGSPLHF. The DNA for the CDR3 is TGTGCCAGCAGCCCAGGGGCGTCAGGTTCACCCCTCCACTTT.

This chain connects TRBV5-5 to TRBJ2-7; the match to TRBD1 covers 10 bases. CDR3 length: 16 amino acids. CDR1 is SGHKS, CDR2 YYEKEE, per germline (reference sequence). V lost 4 bases, J lost 0 bases, and 7 bases stayed unmatched. This chain's CDR3 is CASSPGGQGSSYEQYF. CDR3 DNA sequence: TGTGCCAGCAGCCCTGGGGGACAGGGGAGCTCCTACGAGCAGTACTTC. The full variable domain, with the rest looked up from reference TRBV5-5 and TRBJ2-7, is DAGVTQSPTHLIKTRGQQVTLRCSPISGHKSVSWYQQVLGQGPQFIFQYYEKEERGRGNFPDRFSARQFPNYSSELNVNALLLGDSALYLCASSPGGQGSSYEQYFGPGTRLTVT.

The chain links TRBV6-5 to TRBJ2-5, with D hard to call. Deletions cut 6 bases from V and 0 bases from J, with 11 bases between. This CDR3 spans 14 amino acids. CDR1 is MNHEY and CDR2 is SVGAGI in the germline V gene. The CDR3 region has the DNA TGTGCCAGCAGCCGAACAGCCAACCAAGAGACCCAGTACTTC. This gives the protein CASSRTANQETQYF.

The V call is TRBV18, the J call TRBJ1-6; 10 bases are shared with TRBD1. Germline CDR1 and CDR2: KGHSH and LQKENI. J lost 11 bases, V lost 3 bases, and 4 bases had no gene match. The CDR3 covers 14 residues. The CDR3 sequence is CASSPDRGLTPLHF. For the CDR3, the DNA is TGTGCCAGCTCACCCGACAGGGGGCTAACACCCCTCCACTTT. Together with reference TRBV18 and TRBJ1-6, the CDR3 gives the full variable domain: NAGVMQNPRHLVRRRGQEARLRCSPMKGHSHVYWYRQLPEEGLKFMVYLQKENIIDESGMPKERFSAEFPKEGPSILRIQQVVRGDSAAYFCASSPDRGLTPLHFGNGTRLTVT.

The rearrangement joins TRBV4-1 to TRBJ2-1; TRBD1 might be the D (5 bases). The germline V gene encodes CDR1 MGHRA and CDR2 YSYEKL. The CDR3 runs 13 residues. The germline V and J ends were trimmed by 0 bases and 11 bases, with 11 bases remaining between them. CDR3: CASSQDPAGQQFF. The CDR3 DNA is TGCGCCAGCAGCCAAGATCCGGCAGGGCAGCAGTTCTTC.

The rearrangement joins TRBV28 to TRBJ1-6; a weak D match, TRBD1 (6 bases). V lost 6 bases and J lost 0, with 21 bases in between. Germline-derived CDR1 and CDR2 are MDHEN and SYDVKM. The CDR3 totals 19 residues. The CDR3 region is CASRGHGTFYSSYNSPLHF. For the CDR3, the DNA is TGTGCCAGCAGAGGACACGGGACATTTTATAGCTCCTATAATTCACCCCTCCACTTT.

The rearrangement links TRBV5-1 to TRBJ2-3; the match to TRBD1 covers 7 bases. Per the germline V gene, CDR1 is SGHRS and CDR2 is YFSETQ. Trimming cost V 6 bases and J 3 bases; bases outside gene matches: 4. The CDR3 runs to 13 residues. The DNA of the CDR3 is TGCGCCAGCACCAGACAGGGTACAGATACGCAGTATTTT. It translates to CASTRQGTDTQYF. The full variable domain, in which reference TRBV5-1 and TRBJ2-3 provide the parts outside the CDR3, is KAGVTQTPRYLIKTRGQQVTLSCSPISGHRSVSWYQQTPGQGLQFLFEYFSETQRNKGNFPGRFSGRQFSNSRSEMNVSTLELGDSALYLCASTRQGTDTQYFGPGTRLTVL.

The rearrangement joins TRBV28 to TRBJ1-2, with TRBD1 as a possible D gene (6 bases). This CDR3 contains 15 residues. Germline values: CDR1 MDHEN, CDR2 SYDVKM. Between the trimmed V and J ends, which lost 10 bases and 8 bases, there was a span of 26 bases. CDR3: CATRTSRSPGVGYTF. The CDR3 bases are TGTGCCACCCGAACCTCTCGCTCCCCAGGGGTCGGCTACACCTTC.

The CDR3 region is CASSEARGADTQYF. The CDR3 DNA follows: TGTGCCAGCAGTGAAGCGCGGGGGGCAGATACGCAGTATTTT. The chain carries TRBV2 and TRBJ2-3; 8 nucleotides agree with TRBD2. Losses at the gene ends were 0 bases for V and 4 bases for J; bases not matched to a gene: 0. CDR3 length: 14 residues. Per the germline V gene, CDR1 is SNHLY and CDR2 is FYNNEI.